The 19 T cell receptor beta chains in this list originate from one sample, sequenced in a study of T cells after yellow fever vaccination. TCRdb itself ran the 5' RACE reads through MiXCR, one entry per CDR3 protein. The data show 450,000 to 550,000 distinct CDR3 sequences, around 21% seen once. The sequencing used PBMCs, collected 15 days after the yellow fever booster vaccination. The receptors were sampled from a man aged 25 to 40 who received the YFV17D yellow fever vaccine.

The rearrangement links TRBV5-1 to TRBJ2-1, with 11 bases fitting TRBD2. V shed 1 base, J shed 10 bases, and the junction held 4 bases outside the gene matches. CDR1 is SGHRS and CDR2 is YFSETQ in the germline V gene. The CDR3 is 14 amino acids. CDR3: CASSLTSGSLEQFF. CDR3 nucleotide sequence: TGCGCCAGCAGCTTGACTAGCGGGAGCCTAGAGCAGTTCTTC.

CDR3 sequence (DNA): TGCAGTGCTTCCCAAGCGGGGCAAACCTACGAGCAGTACTTC. Translated, it gives CSASQAGQTYEQYF. This rearrangement joins TRBV20-1 to TRBJ2-7; 7 nucleotides match TRBD2. The germline V gene encodes CDR1 DFQATT and CDR2 SNEGSKA (reference sequence). The CDR3 consists of 14 residues. The ends lost 5 bases at V and 2 bases at J; junction bases unmatched: 9.

A few counts support this clonotype. This chain joins TRBV10-3 and TRBJ2-1, with D unresolved. The CDR3 sequence is 16 residues long. V lost 0 bases to trimming and J lost 1 base, with 10 bases between them. Germline V CDR1 and CDR2: ENHRY, SYGVKD. Written as DNA, the CDR3 is TGTGCCATCAGTGAGTCCCGCGCGGAATCCTACAATGAGCAGTTCTTC. Amino acids: CAISESRAESYNEQFF.

J is TRBJ2-5 and V is TRBV14; maybe TRBD2 (7 bases). The CDR3 has 13 residues. V was clipped by 4 bases and J by 3 bases, with 9 bases between them. CDR1 and CDR2 (germline): SGHDN, FVKESK. CDR3 region: CASSRGGKETQYF. Written as DNA, the CDR3 is TGTGCCAGCAGCCGCGGGGGCAAAGAGACCCAGTACTTC.

This clonotype was counted a few times. This chain uses TRBV7-2 with TRBJ2-1; 10 bases map to TRBD2. Germline trimming cut 0 bases from V and 7 bases from J; bases unmatched to any gene: 9. Germline CDR1 and CDR2: SGHTA and FQGNSA. The CDR3 sequence is 17 residues long. The CDR3, as DNA: TGTGCCAGCAGCTTAGCGGGTTCTAGCGGGAGTTGGAATGAGCAGTTCTTC. This translates into CASSLAGSSGSWNEQFF.

The J gene is TRBJ2-7, the V gene TRBV4-3, with TRBD1 as a possible D gene (6 bases). Germline lookup yields CDR1 LGHNA and CDR2 YSLEER. CDR3 length equals 16 residues. Between the trimmed V and J ends, which lost 0 bases and 3 bases, there was a span of 15 bases. CDR3 nucleotide sequence: TGCGCCAGCAGCCAAGATCTTGGGACAAGCTTCTACGAGCAGTACTTC. It is translated as CASSQDLGTSFYEQYF.

This clonotype occurred a few times. This chain uses TRBV14 with TRBJ2-7; unclear D gene. The CDR3 runs 13 residues. The germline CDR1 and CDR2 sequences are SGHDN and FVKESK. Trimming stripped 1 base from V and 5 bases from J, with 9 bases between. CDR3 nucleotide sequence: TGTGCCAGCAGCCAAGGGACGAGGAACGAGCAGTACTTC. Translation gives CASSQGTRNEQYF.

This clonotype has a handful of counts. The J gene is TRBJ2-5, the V gene TRBV20-1; 10 bases agree with TRBD1. This CDR3 has 14 residues. The germline V gene encodes CDR1 DFQATT and CDR2 SNEGSKA (reference sequence). V was clipped by 4 bases and J by 7 bases; unmatched bases: 9. CDR3 protein: CSANPGTGVVTQYF. The DNA of the CDR3 is TGCAGTGCTAACCCCGGGACAGGGGTGGTGACCCAGTACTTC.

The rearrangement uses TRBV20-1 and TRBJ2-7; D is unresolved. CDR1 and CDR2 from the germline V gene are DFQATT and SNEGSKA (reference sequence). The CDR3 covers 15 residues. Trimming shortened V by 0 bases and J by 0 bases, and 12 bases separated the two germline ends. The CDR3 loop is CSARDPAGTSYEQYF. CDR3 nucleotide sequence: TGCAGTGCTAGAGACCCGGCCGGTACCTCCTACGAGCAGTACTTC.

This chain connects TRBV3-1 to TRBJ2-7; unclear D gene. Trimming left V 4 bases short and J 3 bases short, with 7 bases between. The CDR3 contains 12 residues. The V gene's germline CDR1 is LGHDT and CDR2 YNNKEL (reference sequence). The CDR3 DNA reads TGTGCCAGCAGCCGAACCATCTACGAGCAGTACTTC. Protein product: CASSRTIYEQYF.

This chain uses TRBV20-1 with TRBJ2-3; D might be TRBD1 or TRBD2, each matching 6 bases. The V and J ends lost 1 base and 7 bases respectively, with 9 bases between them. Per the germline V gene, CDR1 is DFQATT and CDR2 is SNEGSKA (reference sequence). CDR3 length: 12 residues. This chain's CDR3 is CSARGGAYTQYF. The CDR3 nucleotides read TGCAGTGCTAGAGGGGGGGCATATACGCAGTATTTT.

The CDR3 protein is CASSLFGGGASYEQFF. The CDR3 coding sequence is TGTGCCAGCAGTTTATTCGGGGGAGGGGCCTCGTATGAGCAGTTCTTC. The chain joins TRBV27 to TRBJ2-1; 7 bases fit TRBD2. Trimming at V came to 1 base and at J to 8 bases, leaving 11 bases not matched to a gene. The CDR3 has 16 amino acids. In germline, CDR1 is MNHEY, CDR2 SMNVEV (reference sequence).

The chain links TRBV20-1 to TRBJ2-2, with TRBD2 matching over 9 bases. The trim removed 3 bases at V and 5 bases at J, leaving 7 bases unmatched. CDR3 length: 15 amino acids. The germline gives CDR1 DFQATT, CDR2 SNEGSKA (reference sequence). CDR3 nucleotides: TGCAGTGCTAGTGGTCGCGGGAGGGCTACCGGGGAGCTGTTTTTT. Translation: CSASGRGRATGELFF.

This clonotype has just a few counts. The chain couples TRBV27 to TRBJ2-6; 7 bases are a match to TRBD1. After removal of 4 bases from V and 0 bases from J, the junction contained 6 bases not matched to a gene. The CDR3 length is 17 residues. Germline V CDR1 and CDR2: MNHEY, SMNVEV (reference sequence). The DNA of the CDR3 is TGTGCCAGCAGTTCGACAGGGAGCACCTCTGGGGCCAACGTCCTGACTTTC. It is translated as CASSSTGSTSGANVLTF.

The chain couples TRBV7-2 to TRBJ2-7, with 7 nucleotides matching TRBD1. CDR1 SGHTA and CDR2 FQGNSA come from the germline V gene. Germline trimming cut 3 bases from V and 3 bases from J; bases unmatched to any gene: 5. This CDR3 is 14 amino acids long. As DNA, the CDR3 is TGTGCCAGCAGCTTGAAAGGGACAGACTACGAGCAGTACTTC. As protein: CASSLKGTDYEQYF. Together with reference TRBV7-2 and TRBJ2-7, the CDR3 gives the full variable domain: GAGVSQSPSNKVTEKGKDVELRCDPISGHTALYWYRQSLGQGLEFLIYFQGNSAPDKSGLPSDRFSAERTGGSVSTLTIQRTQQEDSAVYLCASSLKGTDYEQYFGPGTRLTVT.

This clonotype turned up a few times. The rearrangement links TRBV5-5 to TRBJ2-7; 10 bases are shared with TRBD1. CDR1 and CDR2 from the germline V gene are SGHKS and YYEKEE (reference sequence). This CDR3 has 15 amino acids. Germline trimming cut 6 bases from V and 3 bases from J; bases unmatched to any gene: 9. The CDR3 spells CASTTTGTGVYEQYF. The CDR3 DNA reads TGTGCCAGCACCACCACCGGGACAGGGGTCTACGAGCAGTACTTC. Combining the CDR3 with reference TRBV5-5 and TRBJ2-7 gives the whole variable domain DAGVTQSPTHLIKTRGQQVTLRCSPISGHKSVSWYQQVLGQGPQFIFQYYEKEERGRGNFPDRFSARQFPNYSSELNVNALLLGDSALYLCASTTTGTGVYEQYFGPGTRLTVT.

There are a few counts of this clonotype. The chain uses TRBV5-1 and TRBJ2-1, with 8 positions matching TRBD2. The CDR3 length is 15 residues. Germline values: CDR1 SGHRS, CDR2 YFSETQ. The V gene end was trimmed by 4 bases and the J gene end by 6 bases; junction bases not matched to a gene: 9. The CDR3 loop is CASSPSGTRGNEQFF. CDR3 coding DNA: TGCGCCAGCAGCCCGTCCGGGACTAGGGGCAATGAGCAGTTCTTC. The full variable domain, its missing parts supplied by reference TRBV5-1 and TRBJ2-1, is KAGVTQTPRYLIKTRGQQVTLSCSPISGHRSVSWYQQTPGQGLQFLFEYFSETQRNKGNFPGRFSGRQFSNSRSEMNVSTLELGDSALYLCASSPSGTRGNEQFFGPGTRLTVL.

In this sample, this clonotype turned up a few times. The rearrangement joins TRBV19 to TRBJ1-1, with D unclear. The germline V and J ends were trimmed by 7 bases and 5 bases, with 5 bases remaining between them. The CDR3 is 10 amino acids. The germline CDR1 and CDR2 sequences are LNHDA and SQIVND (reference sequence). This CDR3 is CASIGTEAFF. In nucleotides, the CDR3 is TGTGCCAGTATTGGAACTGAAGCTTTCTTT.

This clonotype was observed once. V is TRBV9 and J is TRBJ2-2; no definite D call. CDR1 is SGDLS, CDR2 YYNGEE, per germline. The CDR3 has 14 residues. The V and J ends lost 4 bases and 7 bases respectively, with 14 bases between them. The CDR3 loop is CASSIGPVGGELFF. Written as DNA, the CDR3 is TGTGCCAGCAGCATCGGGCCCGTCGGCGGGGAGCTGTTTTTT. The full variable domain, its missing parts supplied by reference TRBV9 and TRBJ2-2, is DSGVTQTPKHLITATGQRVTLRCSPRSGDLSVYWYQQSLDQGLQFLIQYYNGEERAKGNILERFSAQQFPDLHSELNLSSLELGDSALYFCASSIGPVGGELFFGEGSRLTVL.